The present TCR beta chain was sequenced within a study of blood T cell repertoires in COVID-19. The wider study: The United States, Italy and Spain were the sources of the acute and convalescent COVID-19 samples. Sample material is recorded as cDNA or gDNA derived from T cells, B-cell-depleted T cells, or PBMCs.

The length of the CDR3 is 14 residues. Trimming stripped 6 bases from V and 0 bases from J, with 8 bases between. Germline V gene data show CDR1 as MNHEY and CDR2 as SVGAGI. Authors' analysis steps: Amplification with reference gene primers provided the estimates of nucleated cell counts. Clones were read by immunoSEQ multiplex PCR, and TCRdb kept only the in-frame ones, dropping some. That table is the source of V, J and clone size, and D and trimming were worked out from the DNA. The sample carries about 100,000 clones, 80% to 95% recorded once. The receptor was derived from a man aged 60 to 75 with acute or convalescent COVID-19. Sequenced input: peripheral blood. The genes are TRBV6-5 and TRBJ1-4; D ambiguous. In DNA, the CDR3 is TGTGCCAGCAGCTCAGGTGCAACTAATGAAAAACTGTTTTTT. Translating it yields CASSSGATNEKLFF.